The 16 T cell receptor beta chains below come from one sample, sequenced in a study of blood T cell repertoires in COVID-19. Assay used: immunoSEQ multiplex PCR; TCRdb lists only in-frame clones, some missing. This table has roughly 170,000 clones, over 70% appearing once. Input material: PBMCs or T cells enriched from blood (not recorded which). These receptor sequences come from a woman between 50 and 59 years old in a cohort exposed to, infected with or recovered from COVID-19 (not recorded which).

J is TRBJ1-1 and V is TRBV7-3; the D gene is possibly TRBD1 (5 bases). Germline assignment: CDR1 SGHTA and CDR2 FQGTGA. The CDR3 runs to 15 residues. Trimming removed 3 bases at V and 5 bases at J, with 16 bases between. The CDR3 bases are TGTGCCAGCAGCTTTGCTCCGGGGCGGGGTACTGAAGCTTTCTTT. This translates into CASSFAPGRGTEAFF.

This chain connects TRBV15 to TRBJ2-7, with D maybe TRBD2 (5 bases). V was clipped by 0 bases and J by 0 bases, with 9 bases between them. The CDR3 is made up of 15 amino acids. The germline CDR1 and CDR2 sequences are LNHNV and YYDKDF (reference sequence). The CDR3 DNA reads as TGTGCCACCAGCAGAGATATAGGGAGCTCCTACGAGCAGTACTTC. Its protein product is CATSRDIGSSYEQYF. The full variable domain, in which reference TRBV15 and TRBJ2-7 provide the parts outside the CDR3, is DAMVIQNPRYQVTQFGKPVTLSCSQTLNHNVMYWYQQKSSQAPKLLFHYYDKDFNNEADTPDNFQSRRPNTSFCFLDIRSPGLGDTAMYLCATSRDIGSSYEQYFGPGTRLTVT.

This clone was picked up one time. The V and J genes are TRBV21-1 and TRBJ1-4; the table's D gene call, TRBD1, was not cross checked with the DNA. TRBV21-1 is a listed pseudogene. The CDR3 is 16 amino acids. CDR3 bases: TGTGCCAGCAGCAAAACCCCGACACCCGCTAATGAAAAACTGTTTTTT. This encodes CASSKTPTPANEKLFF.

The chain combines TRBV11-2 with TRBJ2-1, with 7 positions matching TRBD1. Germline trimming cut 5 bases from V and 4 bases from J; bases unmatched to any gene: 8. Germline lookup yields CDR1 SGHAT and CDR2 FQNNGV. This CDR3 has 15 residues. The DNA of the CDR3 is TGTGCCAGCAGCGCTGGGACAGCGAGTTACAATGAGCAGTTCTTC. Amino acids: CASSAGTASYNEQFF. The complete variable domain, with remaining parts taken from reference TRBV11-2 and TRBJ2-1, reads EAGVAQSPRYKIIEKRQSVAFWCNPISGHATLYWYQQILGQGPKLLIQFQNNGVVDDSQLPKDRFSAERLKGVDSTLKIQPAKLEDSAVYLCASSAGTASYNEQFFGPGTRLTVL.

The CDR3 is CASSLLITSTDTQYF. For the CDR3, the DNA is TGTGCCAGCAGCTTACTCATAACTAGCACAGATACGCAGTATTTT. The chain couples TRBV5-8 to TRBJ2-3; D gene uncertain. V lost 2 bases and J lost 0, with 10 bases in between. CDR3 length: 15 residues. Germline loops: CDR1 SGHTS, CDR2 YDEGEE.

This sequence joins TRBV30 and TRBJ2-5; TRBD2 agrees at 10 bases. CDR1 and CDR2 (germline): GTSNPN, SVGIG (reference sequence). CDR3 length: 14 residues. After removal of 5 bases from V and 4 bases from J, the junction contained 7 bases not matched to a gene. CDR3: CAWGTSGGGETQYF. The CDR3 DNA reads TGTGCCTGGGGAACGAGCGGGGGGGGAGAGACCCAGTACTTC.

The chain is built from TRBV29-1 and TRBJ1-2, with D possibly matching TRBD1 (5 bases). Trimming took 7 bases from V and 0 from J, leaving 9 bases between them. Germline loops: CDR1 SQVTM, CDR2 ANQGSEA. This CDR3 has 12 amino acids. The CDR3 DNA sequence: TGCAGCGCTTCGACAGCTAACTATGGCTACACCTTC. Protein product: CSASTANYGYTF. The whole variable domain, filled in from reference TRBV29-1 and TRBJ1-2, reads SAVISQKPSRDICQRGTSLTIQCQVDSQVTMMFWYRQQPGQSLTLIATANQGSEATYESGFVIDKFPISRPNLTFSTLTVSNMSPEDSSIYLCSASTANYGYTFGSGTRLTVV.

This clone was observed a single time. The chain uses TRBV28 and TRBJ2-7; TRBD1 matches at 10 bases. The CDR3 is made up of 17 amino acids. CDR1 and CDR2 from the germline V gene are MDHEN and SYDVKM. V gave up 5 bases and J gave up 4 bases; unmatched junction bases: 14. The CDR3 spells CASSPPTGTGVIYEQYF. CDR3 sequence (DNA): TGTGCCAGCAGTCCCCCCACCGGGACAGGGGTGATTTACGAGCAGTACTTC.

This clone is a singleton in its sample. The chain is built from TRBV3-1 (or the pseudogene TRBV3-2) and TRBJ2-7; D possibly corresponds to TRBD2 (6 bases). This CDR3 has 14 residues. Germline-derived CDR1 and CDR2 are LGHDT and YNNKEL (reference sequence). V was pared by 0 bases and J by 7 bases, with 13 bases between. Here the CDR3 DNA reads TGTGCCAGCAGCCAAGATTTCGGTGCGGGGGAGCAGTACTTC. Translation: CASSQDFGAGEQYF.

For the CDR3, the DNA is TGTGCCAGCAGCCTTCAGGCCCTAGCGGACGGCACAGATACGCAGTATTTT. Protein product: CASSLQALADGTDTQYF. The rearrangement links TRBV7-2 to TRBJ2-3; TRBD2 agrees at 7 bases. Trimming at V came to 5 bases and at J to 1 base, leaving 12 bases not matched to a gene. Germline lookup yields CDR1 SGHTA and CDR2 FQGNSA. This CDR3 region has 17 residues.

The chain carries TRBV28 and TRBJ2-2, with TRBD2 identical over 7 bases. The germline V gene encodes CDR1 MDHEN and CDR2 SYDVKM. The J segment lost 1 base and the V segment lost 11 bases, leaving 13 bases of the junction unmatched. The CDR3 runs 16 residues. The CDR3 bases are TGTGCCGCCCGATATCCCGGGACTAAGAACACCGGGGAGCTGTTTTTT. Its protein is CAARYPGTKNTGELFF.

The J gene is TRBJ1-1, the V gene TRBV9, with D maybe TRBD1 (6 bases). CDR1 SGDLS and CDR2 YYNGEE come from the germline V gene. The CDR3 runs 16 residues. V lost 0 bases and J 1 base, leaving 13 bases between the germline ends. CDR3 bases: TGTGCCAGCAGCGTAGACGACAGGAAGTGGAACACTGAAGCTTTCTTT. Amino acid sequence: CASSVDDRKWNTEAFF.

J is TRBJ2-7 and V is TRBV18, with 7 bases lining up with TRBD1. CDR3 length: 15 amino acids. The J segment lost 2 bases and the V segment lost 3 bases, leaving 7 bases of the junction unmatched. In germline, CDR1 is KGHSH, CDR2 LQKENI. CDR3 sequence: CASSPRDRDAYEQYF. The CDR3, as DNA: TGTGCCAGCTCACCGCGAGACAGGGACGCCTACGAGCAGTACTTC.

This rearrangement joins TRBV19 to TRBJ1-4, with 9 bases identical to TRBD1. This CDR3 has 15 amino acids. Germline values: CDR1 LNHDA, CDR2 SQIVND (reference sequence). The V and J ends lost 3 bases and 6 bases, in that order; junction bases with no gene match: 5. This chain's CDR3 is CASSITGGTDEKLFF. Here the CDR3 DNA reads TGTGCCAGTAGTATCACAGGGGGCACGGATGAAAAACTGTTTTTT.

The count of this clone is one. The chain links TRBV28 to TRBJ1-4; D perhaps matches TRBD1 (6 bases). From germline, CDR1 is MDHEN and CDR2 SYDVKM. The V and J ends lost 10 bases and 1 base respectively, with 10 bases between them. This CDR3 region has 13 residues. CDR3 nucleotides: TGTGCCACCAAGGGGGTAACTAATGAAAAACTGTTTTTT. Translating it yields CATKGVTNEKLFF.

V gene TRBV10-1 combines with J gene TRBJ1-1; TRBD1 is a possible D gene (5 bases). There are 15 residues in the CDR3. Germline CDR1 WNHNN, CDR2 SYGVQD (reference sequence). Trimming shortened V by 3 bases and J by 6 bases, and 17 bases separated the two germline ends. CDR3 sequence reads: CASSDHRTGGAEAFF. In DNA, the CDR3 is TGCGCCAGCAGTGACCATAGGACCGGGGGGGCTGAAGCTTTCTTT.